A selection of T cell receptor beta chains follows, all from one sample in a study of blood T cells in healthy people across ages. TCRdb passed the 5' RACE reads through MiXCR, listing each CDR3 protein once. Of 600,000 to 850,000 distinct CDR3 sequences listed, approximately 43% are singletons. The source material was blood. The receptors here all came from a woman in her fifties or sixties in good health. Both conserved end residues are part of each CDR3. A D gene is named only where the DNA matches it firmly. Clone sizes are given selectively: once, few, many, or a class where the clone is expanded.

abundance | j_gene | v_gene | d_gene | CDR3nt | CDR3aa
few | TRBJ2-7 | TRBV20-1 | NA | TGCAGTGCTAGATGGCTCAAAAACTACGAGCAGTACTTC | CSARWLKNYEQYF
NA | TRBJ2-1 | TRBV10-3 | TRBD2 | TGTGCCATCAGCCGATCGACTAGCGGGGGGGCGGGGGAGCAGTTCTTC | CAISRSTSGGAGEQFF
NA | TRBJ2-1 | TRBV5-1 | TRBD2 | TGCGCCAGCAGCTTGGAGTTAGCGGGGGACTCCTACAATGAGCAGTTCTTC | CASSLELAGDSYNEQFF
few | TRBJ2-5 | TRBV21-1 | NA | TGTGCCAGCAGAAAGGGAACAGCGGGGGGCCAAGAGACCCAGTACTTC | CASRKGTAGGQETQYF
NA | TRBJ2-2 | TRBV10-2 | TRBD2 | TGCGCCAGCAGGCGGGGGGCTTTCACCGGGGAGCTGTTTTTT | CASRRGAFTGELFF
NA | TRBJ1-6 | TRBV4-3 | NA | TGCGCCAGCAGCCAACCGACAGCAAATTCACCCCTCCACTTT | CASSQPTANSPLHF
NA | TRBJ2-2 | TRBV6-1 | NA | TGTGCCAGCCCCCAGGGACCGAACACCGGGGAGCTGTTTTTT | CASPQGPNTGELFF
NA | TRBJ2-1 | TRBV2 | TRBD2 | TGTGCCAGCAGTGAAGCGGGACTAGCGGGAGTGAATGAGCAGTTCTTC | CASSEAGLAGVNEQFF
few | TRBJ1-1 | TRBV29-1 | NA | TGCAGCGTTGTAGACACTGAAGCTTTCTTT | CSVVDTEAFF
NA | TRBJ2-3 | TRBV6-1 | NA | TGTGCCAGCAGTGAAGACAGGGCCAGGTATTTT | CASSEDRARYF
few | TRBJ2-1 | TRBV6-2/TRBV6-3 | TRBD2 | TGTGCCAGCAGTTCGTCCCCTAGCGGGACCTACAATGAGCAGTTCTTC | CASSSSPSGTYNEQFF
NA | TRBJ2-3 | TRBV6-2/TRBV6-3 | NA | TGTGCCAGCAGTCGAATGACCCGATTAGGGAGAAGGGATACGCAGTATTTT | CASSRMTRLGRRDTQYF
NA | TRBJ1-2 | TRBV6-2/TRBV6-3 | NA | TGTGCCAGCAGTACAACCGCGGGGGCCGGGCGGTCTAACTATGGCTACACCTTC | CASSTTAGAGRSNYGYTF
NA | TRBJ1-1 | TRBV12-3/TRBV12-4 | TRBD1 | TGTGCCAGCAGGCCATGGACAGGGGGTACTGAAGCTTTCTTT | CASRPWTGGTEAFF
few | TRBJ2-7 | TRBV7-3 | NA | TGTGCCAGCAGCTTAAGCCAGGGGCAGGTCCACGAGCAGTACTTC | CASSLSQGQVHEQYF
NA | TRBJ1-1 | TRBV27 | TRBD1 | TGTGCCAGCAGGCCAGGGGGTCGCGACACTGAAGCTTTCTTT | CASRPGGRDTEAFF
NA | TRBJ2-2 | TRBV5-1 | NA | TGCGCCAGCAGCTCCGCGTGGGGCGCGGCGAACACCGGGGAGCTGTTTTTT | CASSSAWGAANTGELFF
many | TRBJ2-3 | TRBV10-3 | NA | TGTGCCATCAGGGCGCTAGCCACTAGCACAGATACGCAGTATTTT | CAIRALATSTDTQYF
NA | TRBJ2-3 | TRBV29-1 | TRBD2 | TGCAGCGCCGGGGACCCCCAGGGACTAGCGGGAGGGCGAGCAGATACGCAGTATTTT | CSAGDPQGLAGGRADTQYF
NA | TRBJ2-3 | TRBV7-3 | TRBD2 | TGTGCCAGCAGCATAGGACTAGCGGGGGACACAGATACGCAGTATTTT | CASSIGLAGDTDTQYF
few | TRBJ2-1 | TRBV7-2 | NA | TGTGCCAGCAGCTTAGGTCCGGGAGAAGGTGGCAATGAGCAGTTCTTC | CASSLGPGEGGNEQFF
few | TRBJ2-5 | TRBV20-1 | NA | TGCAGTGCTATCAGGGGCCCGGAGACCCAGTACTTC | CSAIRGPETQYF
many | TRBJ2-1 | TRBV7-2 | TRBD1 | TGTGCCAGCAGCTTATGGGACAGGGCGAGGAATGAGCAGTTCTTC | CASSLWDRARNEQFF
few | TRBJ2-7 | TRBV3-1 | TRBD2 | TGTGCCAGCAGCCAGCGAGGGACTAGAATGACGCACGAGCAGTACTTC | CASSQRGTRMTHEQYF
NA | TRBJ1-2 | TRBV2 | TRBD1 | TGTGCCAGCAGTGGCGGGACAGTCTATGGCTACACCTTC | CASSGGTVYGYTF
NA | TRBJ2-1 | TRBV4-2 | NA | TGTGCCAGCAGCCAAGATCGCGGGCAAGAGCAGTTCTTC | CASSQDRGQEQFF
NA | TRBJ2-1 | TRBV27 | TRBD1 | TGTGCCAGCAGTTTAATAGGGACAGGGGGCTTAAATGAGCAGTTCTTC | CASSLIGTGGLNEQFF
NA | TRBJ1-2 | TRBV7-9 | NA | TGTGCCAGCAGCGCCGCGACAGGTTCCTATGGCTACACCTTC | CASSAATGSYGYTF
NA | TRBJ1-5 | TRBV15 | TRBD1 | TGTGCCACCAGTGTTTCAGGGGGCGCCCAGCCCCAGCATTTT | CATSVSGGAQPQHF
NA | TRBJ2-1 | TRBV7-2 | NA | TGTGCCAGCAGCTTAGGGGTTGGACCTTACAATGAGCAGTTCTTC | CASSLGVGPYNEQFF
NA | TRBJ2-7 | TRBV7-9 | NA | TGTGCCAGCAGCGGGGGCCTCGACCCCTACGAGCAGTACTTC | CASSGGLDPYEQYF
many | TRBJ2-3 | TRBV11-2 | NA | TGTGCCAGCAGCTACCGGGGTGGAGGAAGAGATACGCAGTATTTT | CASSYRGGGRDTQYF
NA | TRBJ2-1 | TRBV28 | TRBD2 | TGTGCCAGCAAAAGCGGGAGATTTGAGCAGTTCTTC | CASKSGRFEQFF
many | TRBJ1-2 | TRBV28 | TRBD1 | TGTGCCAGCAGTTTTGGGACAGGGGGTAACTATGGCTACACCTTC | CASSFGTGGNYGYTF
NA | TRBJ2-3 | TRBV12-3/TRBV12-4 | NA | TGTGCCAGCAGTCCGATCCACAGAGCAGATACGCAGTATTTT | CASSPIHRADTQYF
NA | TRBJ1-4 | TRBV5-1 | TRBD1 | TGCGCCAGCAGCCCCGGACAGGGGACCCCAACTAATGAAAAACTGTTTTTT | CASSPGQGTPTNEKLFF
NA | TRBJ1-2 | TRBV6-1 | NA | TGTGCCAGCAGTGAAAATGACTATGGCTACACCTTC | CASSENDYGYTF
NA | TRBJ2-5 | TRBV7-2 | NA | TGTGCCAGCAGCTTTACAGGGTACCAAGAGACCCAGTACTTC | CASSFTGYQETQYF
few | TRBJ2-1 | TRBV12-3/TRBV12-4 | TRBD2 | TGTGCCAGCAACCGACTAGCGGGGGGCACCCTCTCCTACAATGAGCAGTTCTTC | CASNRLAGGTLSYNEQFF
NA | TRBJ2-3 | TRBV12-3/TRBV12-4 | NA | TGTGCCAGCAGTTTAGGAGGGAGAGGGAGTGCAAATACGCAGTATTTT | CASSLGGRGSANTQYF
NA | TRBJ2-3 | TRBV7-2 | TRBD2 | TGTGCCAGCAGCGTAAGCGGGGGAGAAGATACGCAGTATTTT | CASSVSGGEDTQYF
many | TRBJ2-3 | TRBV27 | NA | TGTGCCAGCAGTTTTGGTGGATACACAGATACGCAGTATTTT | CASSFGGYTDTQYF
NA | TRBJ2-3 | TRBV7-8 | TRBD2 | TGTGCCAGCAGCTGGACTAGCGGGCGAGATACGCAGTATTTT | CASSWTSGRDTQYF
NA | TRBJ2-6 | TRBV5-6 | TRBD2 | TGTGCCAGCAGCAGGACTAGCGGGAGTGGGACTGGGGCCAGCGTCCTGACTTTC | CASSRTSGSGTGASVLTF
once | TRBJ2-3 | TRBV20-1 | TRBD1 | TGCAGTGTCACCCCCGGGGACAGGGTGGCAGATACGCAGTATTTT | CSVTPGDRVADTQYF